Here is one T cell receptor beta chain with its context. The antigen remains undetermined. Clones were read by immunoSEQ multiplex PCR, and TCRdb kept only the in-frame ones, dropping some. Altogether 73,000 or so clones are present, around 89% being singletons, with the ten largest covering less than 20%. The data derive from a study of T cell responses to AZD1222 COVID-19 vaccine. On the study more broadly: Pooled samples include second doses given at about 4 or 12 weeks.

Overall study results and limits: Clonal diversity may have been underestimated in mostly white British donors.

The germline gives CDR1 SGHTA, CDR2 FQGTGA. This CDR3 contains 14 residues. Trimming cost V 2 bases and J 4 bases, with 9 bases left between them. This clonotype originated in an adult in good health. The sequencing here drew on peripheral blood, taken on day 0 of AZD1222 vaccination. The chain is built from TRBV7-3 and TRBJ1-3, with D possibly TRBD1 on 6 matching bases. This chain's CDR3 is CASSLSGAGNTIYF. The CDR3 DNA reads TGTGCCAGCAGCTTATCAGGGGCCGGAAACACCATATATTTT.